Following are 25 T cell receptor beta chains from one sample sequenced in a study of CD8+CD57+ T cells in acquired aplastic anemia. Profiles of TCR beta VDJ and CDR3 were generated from a genomic DNA template. MiXCR was run by TCRdb on the reads, yielding one entry per CDR3 protein. The top ten hold about 2.7% of the sample, which has about 130,000 distinct CDR3 sequences, around 48% seen once. Input material: sorted CD4+, CD8+, or CD8+CD57+ T cells (not recorded which) from PBMCs. These receptors all stem from a human donor in good health, serving as a control.

This clonotype was recorded only once. The gene calls are TRBV10-2 and TRBJ2-7; D tentatively reads TRBD1 or TRBD2 (5 bases each). CDR3 size: 12 residues. The germline V gene has CDR1 WSHSY and CDR2 SAAADI. The ends were cut back, 7 bases at V and 6 bases at J, with 13 bases in the middle. The chain's CDR3 is CASTRGDPEQYF. The CDR3 bases are TGCGCCAGCACTAGAGGGGATCCCGAGCAGTACTTC.

This clonotype showed up many times. V gene TRBV11-2 combines with J gene TRBJ1-6; 7 nucleotides agree with TRBD1. CDR1 and CDR2 from the germline V gene are SGHAT and FQNNGV. This CDR3 is 16 amino acids long. J gave up 6 bases and V 2 bases, and 7 bases lay outside the gene matches. The chain's CDR3 is CASSLRPQGSNSPLHF. The CDR3 DNA sequence: TGTGCCAGCAGCTTAAGGCCACAGGGGAGTAATTCACCCCTCCACTTT.

This clonotype appeared many times. The chain uses TRBV3-1 and TRBJ2-7; 7 positions agree with TRBD1. The CDR3 runs 15 residues. The germline V gene encodes CDR1 LGHDT and CDR2 YNNKEL (reference sequence). V shed 5 bases and J 4 bases; nucleotides not matched to a gene: 11. CDR3 DNA sequence: TGTGCCAGCAGCTCAACGACAGGGACGTTATACGAGCAGTACTTC. Translating gives CASSSTTGTLYEQYF.

The sample holds a few counts of this clonotype. Given a much more abundant clone one base away, this may be a read error. V usage is TRBV5-1 and J usage is TRBJ1-5, with TRBD1 identical over 7 bases. After removal of 5 bases from V and 4 bases from J, the junction contained 9 bases not matched to a gene. The CDR3 totals 15 residues. Germline values: CDR1 SGHRS, CDR2 YFSETQ. CDR3 loop: CASRPGAGGNQPQHF. CDR3 sequence (DNA): TGCGCCAGCAGACCGGGGGCAGGGGGTAATCAGCCCCAGCATTTT.

CDR3 in amino acids: CASRRQGPSNEQFF. CDR3 in DNA: TGTGCCAGCAGAAGACAGGGACCCTCGAATGAGCAGTTCTTC. J is TRBJ2-1 and V is TRBV6-1, with 7 bases matching TRBD1. This CDR3 has 14 residues. Per germline, CDR1 MNHNS and CDR2 SASEGT. J gave up 7 bases and V 6 bases, and 9 bases lay outside the gene matches.

The rearrangement joins TRBV12-3 or TRBV12-4 to TRBJ1-5; 9 nucleotides line up with TRBD1. Trimming removed 9 bases from V and 3 bases from J; junction bases left unmatched: 6. The CDR3 loop spans 14 amino acids. This CDR3 is CASAGTGNNQPQHF. Written as DNA, the CDR3 is TGTGCCAGTGCCGGGACAGGGAACAATCAGCCCCAGCATTTT.

This clonotype appeared many times. V is TRBV9 and J is TRBJ2-5; the D gene is possibly TRBD2 (5 bases). Germline CDR1 reads SGDLS; CDR2 reads YYNGEE. The CDR3 loop spans 14 amino acids. The V end was cut by 1 base, the J end by 2 bases, with 9 bases between. The CDR3: CASSVFERQETQYF. Written as DNA, the CDR3 is TGTGCCAGCAGCGTATTCGAGCGGCAAGAGACCCAGTACTTC.

This clonotype was observed many times. Here the CDR3 reads CASSPGQDSPLHF. CDR3 coding DNA: TGCGCCAGCAGCCCGGGACAGGATTCACCCCTCCACTTT. The rearrangement uses TRBV5-1 and TRBJ1-6; 8 bases line up with TRBD1. Per germline, CDR1 SGHRS and CDR2 YFSETQ. Trimming at V came to 4 bases and at J to 8 bases, leaving 2 bases not matched to a gene. This CDR3 comprises 13 residues.

The chain links TRBV10-3 to TRBJ2-5, with D tentatively TRBD1 or TRBD2 (6 bases each). Germline V gene data show CDR1 as ENHRY and CDR2 as SYGVKD. Trimming shortened V by 4 bases and J by 5 bases, and 14 bases separated the two germline ends. The CDR3 spans 14 residues. The CDR3 DNA reads as TGTGCCATCAGTGGTTCGGGGGCAGAGGAGACCCAGTACTTC. It encodes CAISGSGAEETQYF.

V and J are TRBV7-3 and TRBJ2-7; 10 bases align to TRBD2. Germline V gene data show CDR1 as SGHTA and CDR2 as FQGTGA. Unmatched junction bases numbered 12, after V lost 4 bases and J lost 0 bases. CDR3 size: 18 residues. CDR3 loop: CASSSQPQLAGNSYEQYV. In DNA, the CDR3 is TGTGCCAGCAGCTCCCAACCCCAACTAGCGGGGAACTCCTACGAGCAGTACGTC.

CDR3 coding DNA: TGTGCCAGCAGCGTAGCTACAGGGGGAACTGAAGCTTTCTTT. It codes for CASSVATGGTEAFF. The chain recombines TRBV9 with TRBJ1-1, with 8 bases identical to TRBD1. From germline, CDR1 is SGDLS and CDR2 YYNGEE. CDR3 size: 14 residues. The ends lost 0 bases at V and 5 bases at J; junction bases unmatched: 3.

The V gene is TRBV7-3, the J gene TRBJ1-2; D uncertain. The germline CDR1 and CDR2 sequences are SGHTA and FQGTGA. V lost 0 bases and J 6 bases, leaving 8 bases between the germline ends. The CDR3 is made up of 13 amino acids. As DNA, the CDR3 is TGTGCCAGCAGCTTAACTCCAGGTGATGGCTACACCTTC. This gives the protein CASSLTPGDGYTF.

Note on this clonotype: A much larger clonotype is one base distant, so this may be a read error. This chain uses TRBV5-4 with TRBJ2-5, with 12 bases fitting TRBD2. Germline V gene lookup returns CDR1 SGHNT and CDR2 YYREEE (reference sequence). This CDR3 spans 17 amino acids. Here the CDR3 reads CASSFDPSGGVQETLYF. CDR3 nucleotides: TGTGCCAGCAGCTTCGATCCTAGCGGGGGGGTCCAAGAGACCCTGTACTTC.

At least ten counts were recorded for this clonotype. The V gene is TRBV24-1, the J gene TRBJ2-5; D assignment may be TRBD1 or TRBD2 (5 bases each). V lost 5 bases and J lost 4, with 10 bases in between. The germline gives CDR1 KGHDR, CDR2 SFDVKD. This CDR3 region has 13 residues. The CDR3 loop reads CATSAGTPETQYF. As DNA, the CDR3 is TGTGCCACCAGTGCCGGGACCCCAGAGACCCAGTACTTC.

On this clonotype: A read error may be the cause here, since a much bigger clone is one base away. The chain links TRBV18 to TRBJ2-3, with TRBD2 identical over 10 bases. The CDR3 totals 15 residues. Per the germline V gene, CDR1 is KGHSH and CDR2 is LQKENI. CDR3 sequence reads: CTSSASGGDTDTQYF. CDR3 sequence (DNA): TGTACCAGCTCGGCTAGCGGGGGAGACACAGATACGCAGTATTTT.

Many counts were recorded for this clonotype. The rearrangement links TRBV12-3 or TRBV12-4 to TRBJ2-1; D remains ambiguous. This CDR3 contains 16 residues. The germline V and J ends were trimmed by 3 bases and 0 bases, with 12 bases remaining between them. The CDR3 DNA reads TGTGCCAGCAGTTTCCGGATGACGGTCTCCTACAATGAGCAGTTCTTC. As protein: CASSFRMTVSYNEQFF.

This clonotype has a single count. The chain recombines TRBV20-1 with TRBJ2-7; TRBD2 agrees at 7 bases. V lost 5 bases, J lost 2 bases, and 6 bases stayed unmatched. Germline lookup yields CDR1 DFQATT and CDR2 SNEGSKA (reference sequence). The CDR3 is 13 residues long. The CDR3 sequence: CSAYLAAAYEQYF. The DNA for the CDR3 is TGCAGTGCTTACCTAGCGGCGGCCTACGAGCAGTACTTC.

The chain combines TRBV25-1 with TRBJ2-7; D is perhaps TRBD1 or TRBD2 (6 bases each). Germline V gives CDR1 MGHDK, CDR2 SYGVNS. The CDR3 has 13 residues. Between the trimmed V and J ends, which lost 4 bases and 6 bases, there was a span of 13 bases. CDR3 bases: TGTGCCAGCAGTGGGGGGGCCTCGAGCGAGCAGTACTTC. It encodes CASSGGASSEQYF.

This clonotype occurred many times. The J gene is TRBJ2-7, the V gene TRBV7-2, with TRBD2 as a possible D gene (6 bases). Germline V gene lookup returns CDR1 SGHTA and CDR2 FQGNSA. The CDR3 extends over 15 amino acids. With 2 bases removed from V and 2 bases from J, the gap between germline ends came to 13 bases. CDR3 loop: CASSLSVAGTYEQYF. The DNA for the CDR3 is TGTGCCAGCAGCTTAAGTGTGGCGGGAACCTACGAGCAGTACTTC.

This rearrangement joins TRBV24-1 to TRBJ2-5; perhaps TRBD1 as D (5 bases). The ends were cut back, 3 bases at V and 5 bases at J, with 21 bases in the middle. The CDR3 length is 17 residues. CDR1 KGHDR and CDR2 SFDVKD come from the germline V gene. The CDR3: CATSDNPRVGVGETQYF. The CDR3 coding sequence is TGTGCCACCAGTGATAACCCCAGGGTAGGGGTAGGGGAGACCCAGTACTTC.

Of note for this clonotype: A much larger clone differs from this one at a single base, so this may be a read error. This sequence joins TRBV18 and TRBJ1-6; 7 positions agree with TRBD1. This CDR3 spans 16 amino acids. V was pared by 3 bases and J by 7 bases, with 9 bases of the junction left unmatched. Germline CDR1 and CDR2: KGHSH and LQKENI. CDR3 protein: CASSPGAGGVNSPLHF. CDR3 coding DNA: TGTGCCAGCTCACCTGGGGCAGGGGGTGTGAATTCACCCCTCCACTTT.

This clonotype was picked up a small number of times. The genes are TRBV7-9 and TRBJ2-7; D is uncertain. V dropped 1 base and J dropped 1 base, with 5 bases sitting between them. Germline V gene sequence: CDR1 SEHNR, CDR2 FQNEAQ (reference sequence). The CDR3 runs to 13 residues. In DNA, the CDR3 is TGTGCCAGCAGCTTAGTGGTATCCTACGAGCAGTACTTC. Protein sequence: CASSLVVSYEQYF.

This clonotype occurred many times. V gene TRBV9 combines with J gene TRBJ2-3, with TRBD1 matching 7 bases. Looked up from germline, CDR1 is SGDLS and CDR2 is YYNGEE. The CDR3 has 16 residues. V trimming: 1 base; J trimming: 4 bases; junction bases outside the gene matches: 9. The CDR3 protein is CASSVYNTGAADTQYF. CDR3 DNA: TGTGCCAGCAGCGTATATAACACAGGGGCCGCAGATACGCAGTATTTT.

The chain has TRBV6-1 and TRBJ1-1; D gene uncertain. CDR1 is MNHNS, CDR2 SASEGT, per germline. The V end was cut by 3 bases, the J end by 6 bases, with 11 bases between. This CDR3 has 13 amino acids. The CDR3 nucleotides read TGTGCCAGCAGTGACTTAGGCAGCGCTGAAGCTTTCTTT. This encodes CASSDLGSAEAFF.

This clonotype appeared once. CDR3 DNA: TGCGCCAGCAGCTTGGTAGCGGGGGGTGTCACCGGGGAGCTGTTTTTT. Translated: CASSLVAGGVTGELFF. The genes are TRBV5-1 and TRBJ2-2; 10 bases are shared with TRBD2. Trimming cost V 0 bases and J 4 bases; bases outside gene matches: 3. Germline V gene data show CDR1 as SGHRS and CDR2 as YFSETQ. The CDR3 consists of 16 residues.